A single sample is the source of the 23 T cell receptor beta chains below, sequenced in a study of monozygotic twins with inflammatory bowel disease. With the 5' RACE reads reprocessed, TCRdb shows one record per CDR3 protein and no DNA. This specimen shows roughly 200,000 distinct CDR3 sequences; the ten leading clones hold 1.5% to 2%. Sequencing was carried out using blood. Source of these receptors: a human donor with ulcerative colitis or Crohn's disease, or a healthy co-twin of an affected twin (not recorded which).

The chain couples TRBV6-1 to TRBJ2-7; TCRdb selects TRBD2, and the lack of DNA leaves this call unchecked. CDR1 is MNHNS and CDR2 is SASEGT in the germline V gene. This CDR3 spans 14 amino acids. The CDR3 sequence: CASSERGGTYEQYF.

This chain uses TRBV3-1 with TRBJ2-1; the D call of TRBD2 rests on TCRdb alone, since no DNA is present to check it. This CDR3 comprises 15 residues. Germline CDR1 and CDR2: LGHDT and YNNKEL (reference sequence). CDR3 in amino acids: CASSQDPAIYNEQFF.

The CDR3 protein is CSARDGAVGYTF. The chain has TRBV20-1 and TRBJ1-2; TCRdb indicates TRBD1, and absent DNA this call remains unverified. The CDR3 length is 12 residues. Germline-derived CDR1 and CDR2 are DFQATT and SNEGSKA (reference sequence).

The chain couples TRBV6-1 to TRBJ2-2. Germline assignment: CDR1 MNHNS and CDR2 SASEGT. This CDR3 region has 14 residues. This CDR3 reads CASIQGANTGELFF.

The chain has TRBV12-3 or TRBV12-4 and TRBJ1-2; without DNA, the TCRdb call of TRBD1 cannot be checked. The CDR3 has 14 amino acids. The CDR3 protein is CASRGTGGASGYTF.

This chain links TRBV7-9 with TRBJ2-5; as DNA is missing, the TRBD2 call by TCRdb cannot be tested. The CDR3 runs to 14 residues. Germline CDR1 and CDR2: SEHNR and FQNEAQ (reference sequence). The CDR3 loop is CASSRKGVEQTQYF.

The chain links TRBV2 to TRBJ2-5. The CDR3 spans 15 residues. Germline V lookup: CDR1 SNHLY, CDR2 FYNNEI. The CDR3 protein is CASSEAQGRGETQYF.

V and J are TRBV6-5 and TRBJ2-4; no DNA is available, so the TRBD1 call from TCRdb remains unchecked. The CDR3 is made up of 15 amino acids. Germline V gene lookup returns CDR1 MNHEY and CDR2 SVGAGI. The CDR3 is CASSYSHQGSYIQYF.

The chain combines TRBV14 with TRBJ1-1; the TCRdb call, TRBD1, lacks DNA for checking. The CDR3 extends over 13 amino acids. Germline loops: CDR1 SGHDN, CDR2 FVKESK. The CDR3 loop is CASSPRDRAQAFF.

The chain links TRBV7-6 to TRBJ1-4; TCRdb proposes TRBD1, but this gene call is untestable without DNA. The CDR3 is 14 residues long. The germline gives CDR1 SGHVS, CDR2 FNYEAQ. The CDR3: CASSFGINNEKLFF.

The rearrangement links TRBV20-1 to TRBJ2-5. The CDR3 spans 12 residues. From germline, CDR1 is DFQATT and CDR2 SNEGSKA (reference sequence). CDR3 in amino acids: CSASDHRETQYF.

The chain employs TRBV5-6 and TRBJ2-3. Germline V CDR1 and CDR2: SGHDT, YYEEEE. The CDR3 spans 13 residues. The CDR3 protein is CASTILGVGTQYF.

The genes are TRBV20-1 and TRBJ2-7; the D call from TCRdb, TRBD1, cannot be confirmed without DNA. The CDR3 runs 14 residues. Germline V lookup: CDR1 DFQATT, CDR2 SNEGSKA (reference sequence). CDR3 loop: CSARDARVLYEQYF.

V gene TRBV10-3 combines with J gene TRBJ2-3; TCRdb selects TRBD2, and the lack of DNA leaves this call unchecked. This CDR3 comprises 16 residues. From germline, CDR1 is ENHRY and CDR2 SYGVKD. This chain's CDR3 is CAISEIAGGITDTQYF.

The chain joins TRBV10-3 to TRBJ1-2; TCRdb picks TRBD1, but there is no DNA to check that call. In germline, CDR1 is ENHRY, CDR2 SYGVKD. The length of the CDR3 is 15 residues. CDR3 residues: CAISEGTGGNYGYTF.

V is TRBV5-1 and J is TRBJ2-5. The germline CDR1 and CDR2 sequences are SGHRS and YFSETQ. The CDR3 spans 14 residues. The CDR3 loop is CASRAWAGQETQYF.

The V and J genes are TRBV3-1 and TRBJ2-1; with no DNA, the TCRdb D assignment of TRBD1 cannot be verified. Germline V gene sequence: CDR1 LGHDT, CDR2 YNNKEL (reference sequence). This CDR3 is built from 14 residues. CDR3 in amino acids: CASSQAAGVNEQFF.

The chain's CDR3 is CASSLVGARGPGTEAFF. The chain carries TRBV5-1 and TRBJ1-1; TCRdb calls TRBD1, which cannot be checked without DNA. Per the germline V gene, CDR1 is SGHRS and CDR2 is YFSETQ. This CDR3 has 17 amino acids.

The chain has TRBV20-1 and TRBJ1-1; TCRdb calls TRBD1, which cannot be checked without DNA. The CDR3 contains 19 residues. Germline lookup yields CDR1 DFQATT and CDR2 SNEGSKA (reference sequence). CDR3: CSARDSWTGGAVWNTEAFF.

This chain connects TRBV14 to TRBJ2-2; TCRdb calls TRBD1, which cannot be checked without DNA. The CDR3 length is 16 residues. Germline CDR1 is SGHDN and CDR2 is FVKESK. The CDR3 sequence: CASSQRIDRATGELFF.

Here the CDR3 reads CASSLDREGDTQYF. V usage is TRBV7-9 and J usage is TRBJ2-3; with no DNA, the TCRdb D assignment of TRBD2 cannot be verified. CDR1 is SEHNR and CDR2 is FQNEAQ in the germline V gene (reference sequence). This CDR3 is 14 amino acids long.

The chain joins TRBV29-1 to TRBJ2-5; TCRdb picks TRBD1, but there is no DNA to check that call. This CDR3 contains 13 residues. CDR1 SQVTM and CDR2 ANQGSEA come from the germline V gene. CDR3 loop: CSVEEGAAETQYF.

The V gene is TRBV10-2, the J gene TRBJ2-5; lacking DNA, the TRBD2 call made by TCRdb goes unchecked. The germline CDR1 and CDR2 sequences are WSHSY and SAAADI. The CDR3 spans 15 residues. CDR3 loop: CASSEKRGVGETQYF.